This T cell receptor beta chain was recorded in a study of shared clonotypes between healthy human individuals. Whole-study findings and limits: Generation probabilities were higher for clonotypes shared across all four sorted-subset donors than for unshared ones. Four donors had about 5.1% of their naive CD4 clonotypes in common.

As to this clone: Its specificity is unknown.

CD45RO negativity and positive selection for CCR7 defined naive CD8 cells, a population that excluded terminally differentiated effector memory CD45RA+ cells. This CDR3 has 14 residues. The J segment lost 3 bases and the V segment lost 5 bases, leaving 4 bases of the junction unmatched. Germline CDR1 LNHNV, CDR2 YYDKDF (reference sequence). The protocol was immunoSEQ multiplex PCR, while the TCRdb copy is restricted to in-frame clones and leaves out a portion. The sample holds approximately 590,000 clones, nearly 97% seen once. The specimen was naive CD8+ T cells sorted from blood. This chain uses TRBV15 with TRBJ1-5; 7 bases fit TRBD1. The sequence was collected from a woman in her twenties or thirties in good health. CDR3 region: CATSEDRTNQPQHF. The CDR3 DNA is TGTGCCACCAGCGAGGACAGGACCAATCAGCCCCAGCATTTT.